The clone carrying this TCR beta chain has a count of ten or more. Time point of the sample: sample taken at primary tumor resection. Whole RNA came from tumor, nontumor lung or frozen PBMC and was sequenced without being sorted. TCRdb redid the calling of the 5' RACE reads with MiXCR, one entry per CDR3 protein. Of 24,000 or so distinct CDR3 sequences listed, over 6% are singletons. CDR1 and CDR2 (germline): DFQATT, SNEGSKA (reference sequence). CDR3 length: 14 amino acids. Unmatched junction bases numbered 5, after V lost 4 bases and J lost 4 bases. This entry belongs to a study of spatial heterogeneity in lung cancer. Overall study context: Within raw reads, each unique TCR and UMI combination appeared on average more than ten times.

The J gene is TRBJ1-5, the V gene TRBV20-1; 9 bases are shared with TRBD1. The origin of this receptor is a male donor with early-stage non-small cell lung cancer. This material consisted of PBMCs, taken at surgery. The CDR3 DNA sequence: TGCAGTGCTACTACGGGACAGGGAAATCAGCCCCAGCATTTT. Encoded protein: CSATTGQGNQPQHF.